These T cell receptor beta chains were read from a single sample in a study of T cell responses to AZD1222 COVID-19 vaccine. Method: immunoSEQ multiplex PCR; TCRdb's copy keeps in-frame clones and lacks some. Among under 100,000 clones, 90% to 95% were seen once, and the ten largest hold around 4.9%. Sample: peripheral blood, taken on day 0 of AZD1222 vaccination. These receptors came from an adult in good health. Both conserved end residues are part of each CDR3. D genes are given only for firm matches. Some rows have no size entry. The others give once, few or many, or a class for an expanded clone.

abundance	d_gene	v_gene	j_gene	CDR3aa	CDR3nt
.	TRBD1	TRBV5-4	TRBJ2-1	CASSRQGSNEQFF	TGTGCCAGCAGCAGACAGGGGTCAAATGAGCAGTTCTTC
.	TRBD1	TRBV19	TRBJ1-5	CASTDRGWGQPQHF	TGTGCCAGTACCGACAGGGGATGGGGGCAGCCCCAGCATTTT
.	.	TRBV6-2/TRBV6-3	TRBJ2-3	CASSSIGGVTQYF	TGTGCCAGCAGTTCCATCGGGGGCGTTACGCAGTATTTT
.	TRBD1	TRBV7-9	TRBJ1-2	CASSPPGGIYGYTF	TGTGCCAGCAGCCCACCAGGGGGCATCTATGGCTACACCTTC
.	.	TRBV7-6	TRBJ1-1	CASSLSSPNTEAFF	TGTGCCAGCAGCTTATCTAGTCCTAACACTGAAGCTTTCTTT
.	.	TRBV6-5	TRBJ1-5	CASSPPGSSNQPQHF	TGTGCCAGCAGCCCGCCGGGCAGCAGCAATCAGCCCCAGCATTTT
.	TRBD2	TRBV30	TRBJ2-1	CAWSAGGVNEQFF	TGTGCCTGGAGTGCCGGGGGGGTCAATGAGCAGTTCTTC
.	.	TRBV6-5	TRBJ1-2	CASSYRGSSYGYTF	TGTGCCAGCAGCTACCGGGGGAGCAGCTATGGCTACACCTTC
.	TRBD2	TRBV7-8	TRBJ2-7	CASSLSGGVYEQYF	TGTGCCAGCAGCTTATCCGGGGGGGTCTACGAGCAGTACTTC
.	.	TRBV5-1	TRBJ1-3	CASSLDGYSGNTIYF	TGCGCCAGCAGCTTGGACGGATACTCTGGAAACACCATATATTTT
.	.	TRBV10-2	TRBJ1-5	CASSEGFTRGGNQPQHF	TGCGCCAGCAGTGAGGGGTTTACGAGGGGTGGCAATCAGCCCCAGCATTTT
.	.	TRBV7-2	TRBJ1-2	CASSLDSTLLYGYTF	TGTGCCAGCAGCTTGGACTCTACCCTTTTGTATGGCTACACCTTC
.	TRBD1	TRBV7-9	TRBJ1-1	CASSSRDRVSEAFF	TGTGCCAGCAGCTCCCGGGACAGGGTATCCGAAGCTTTCTTT
.	.	TRBV20-1	TRBJ1-1	CSAGSDTEAFF	TGCAGTGCGGGGAGTGACACTGAAGCTTTCTTT
.	.	TRBV19	TRBJ1-4	CASSIEDEKLFF	TGTGCCAGTAGTATAGAGGATGAAAAACTGTTTTTT
.	.	TRBV5-1	TRBJ1-1	CASSPREGPLNTEAFF	TGCGCCAGCAGCCCGCGTGAGGGACCTTTGAACACTGAAGCTTTCTTT
.	TRBD1	TRBV5-6	TRBJ1-3	CASSTGQGYSGNTIYF	TGTGCCAGCAGCACGGGACAGGGATACTCTGGAAACACCATATATTTT
.	TRBD1	TRBV15	TRBJ1-4	CATSSPRDRGKLFF	TGTGCCACCAGCAGTCCCCGGGACAGGGGAAAACTGTTTTTT
once	.	TRBV10-3	TRBJ2-2	CAISGLTPNTGELFF	TGTGCCATCAGTGGCCTAACTCCTAACACCGGGGAGCTGTTTTTT
.	.	TRBV2	TRBJ2-5	CASSPFDGAETQYF	TGTGCCAGCAGCCCCTTCGACGGGGCGGAGACCCAGTACTTC
.	TRBD1	TRBV6-2/TRBV6-3	TRBJ1-5	CASSYLTGDQPQHF	TGTGCCAGCAGTTACTTGACAGGGGATCAGCCCCAGCATTTT
.	.	TRBV29-1	TRBJ2-5	CSVGGRIQETQYF	TGCAGCGTTGGAGGCAGGATCCAAGAGACCCAGTACTTC
.	TRBD2	TRBV30	TRBJ2-3	CAWSVPGLAGGNSFTDTQYF	TGTGCCTGGAGTGTACCGGGACTAGCGGGGGGCAACTCCTTCACAGATACGCAGTATTTT
.	TRBD2	TRBV15	TRBJ2-3	CATSHPIGLAGGIRTDTQYF	TGTGCCACCAGCCACCCTATTGGACTAGCGGGGGGAATACGCACAGATACGCAGTATTTT
once	.	TRBV5-1	TRBJ2-1	CASSLVPAYNEQFF	TGCGCCAGCAGCTTGGTGCCAGCCTACAATGAGCAGTTCTTC
.	.	TRBV4-1	TRBJ1-1	CASSQAVRGRRGTEAFF	TGCGCCAGCAGCCAAGCCGTTAGGGGAAGGCGCGGCACTGAAGCTTTCTTT
.	.	TRBV19	TRBJ2-2	CASSIRHTMANTGELFF	TGTGCCAGTAGTATTAGACACACTATGGCGAACACCGGGGAGCTGTTTTTT
.	.	TRBV19	TRBJ1-5	CASSDPGLNQPQHF	TGTGCCAGTAGCGATCCTGGGTTAAATCAGCCCCAGCATTTT
.	.	TRBV6-2/TRBV6-3	TRBJ1-1	CASSYKLGGTPKNTEAFF	TGTGCCAGCAGTTATAAGCTTGGGGGCACACCCAAGAACACTGAAGCTTTCTTT